A selection of T cell receptor beta chains follows, all from one sample in a study of blood T cell repertoires in COVID-19. TCRdb keeps only in-frame clones here, not all; method: immunoSEQ multiplex PCR. Of approximately 490,000 clones detected, about nine tenths appear once; the ten largest clones hold around 0.7%. Source material: PBMCs or T cells enriched from blood (not recorded which). Receptor source: a young woman who had recovered from COVID-19. Both conserved end residues are part of each CDR3. Fields, in order: V gene, clone size, J gene, D gene, CDR3 DNA, CDR3 protein. D genes are given only for firm matches. A clone size is listed for some rows: how often the clone was seen (once, few, many), or a class if it is expanded.

TRBV10-3	.	TRBJ1-2	.	TGTGCCATCAGTGCCCTGTCCTATGGCTACACCTTC	CAISALSYGYTF
TRBV5-6	.	TRBJ1-5	.	TGTGCCAGCAGCCTAGACGGAAGTTATCAGCCCCAGCATTTT	CASSLDGSYQPQHF
TRBV28	once	TRBJ2-5	TRBD2	TGTGCCGGTAGCGGGGGGCCCCAAGAGACCCAGTACTTC	CAGSGGPQETQYF
TRBV18	.	TRBJ2-1	TRBD2	TGTGCCAGCTCACCCAGACTATTTACCGGGACTAGCTCCTACAATGAGCAGTTCTTC	CASSPRLFTGTSSYNEQFF
TRBV5-1	.	TRBJ1-5	.	TGCGCCAGCAGCTTGGGACAGCCTAATCAGCCCCAGCATTTT	CASSLGQPNQPQHF
TRBV5-5	.	TRBJ1-4	TRBD1	TGTGCCAGCAGCCACTTCCAAGGACAGGGGCCGAATGAAAAACTGTTTTTT	CASSHFQGQGPNEKLFF
TRBV18	.	TRBJ1-5	.	TGTGCCAGCTCACCGGATGGCAGGTTTAATCAGCCCCAGCATTTT	CASSPDGRFNQPQHF
TRBV5-6	.	TRBJ2-5	.	TGTGCCAGCAGCTTGCGCCAGGGTCAAGAGACCCAGTACTTC	CASSLRQGQETQYF
TRBV15	once	TRBJ2-7	TRBD1	TGTGCCACCAGCGACCAAGGACAGGGTGACTACGAGCAGTACTTC	CATSDQGQGDYEQYF
TRBV5-1	.	TRBJ2-3	.	TGCGCCAGCAGCTTGGCGGCTAGTAGGGATACGCAGTATTTT	CASSLAASRDTQYF
TRBV19	.	TRBJ1-1	.	TGTGCCAGTAGTACAGGGCGAGAGAACACTGAAGCTTTCTTT	CASSTGRENTEAFF
TRBV6-5	.	TRBJ1-5	.	TGTGCCAGCAGTTACTCTAGGGGAGGCCAGCCCCAGCATTTT	CASSYSRGGQPQHF
TRBV3-1/TRBV3-2	.	TRBJ2-1	TRBD1	TGTGCCAGCAGCCAAGATAGTGGTTCAGGGGGCTCCTACAATGAGCAGTTCTTC	CASSQDSGSGGSYNEQFF
TRBV5-1	few	TRBJ2-7	.	TGCGCCAGCAGCCTGGACATCTACGAGCAGTACTTC	CASSLDIYEQYF
TRBV7-9	.	TRBJ2-1	TRBD2	TGTGCCAGCAGCTCAGCGGGGGGGCAGAATGAGCAGTTCTTC	CASSSAGGQNEQFF
TRBV7-9	few	TRBJ1-2	.	TGTGCCAGCAGCTTAGGTACCGGTCATACTTCCTATGGCTACACCTTC	CASSLGTGHTSYGYTF
TRBV5-5	few	TRBJ1-2	.	TGTGCCAGCAGCTTGAGGTGGGGGGGCCTCCTCTCAAACTATGGCTACACCTTC	CASSLRWGGLLSNYGYTF
TRBV21-1	.	TRBJ2-5	.	TGTGCCAGGGGAGTTAGCGGGAAAGAAGAGACCCAGTACTTC	CARGVSGKEETQYF
TRBV3-1/TRBV3-2	.	TRBJ2-6	TRBD2	TGTGCCAGCAGCCAGAGCGGGGGATTTGGGGCCAACGTCCTGACTTTC	CASSQSGGFGANVLTF
TRBV12-5	.	TRBJ2-5	.	TGTGCTAGTGGTTTGGAGACGACAGGATCCCGCGAAGAGACCCAGTACTTC	CASGLETTGSREETQYF
TRBV14	.	TRBJ1-3	TRBD1	TGTGCCAGCAGTAAAGGGGACAGTGGAAACACCATATATTTT	CASSKGDSGNTIYF
TRBV4-1	.	TRBJ2-2	.	TGCGCCAGCAGCCAAGAGACTAGGCTTTACACCGGGGAGCTGTTTTTT	CASSQETRLYTGELFF
TRBV3-1/TRBV3-2	.	TRBJ2-2	TRBD1	TGTGCCAGCGGTTACAGGGGGCAGGGCGGGGAGCTGTTTTTT	CASGYRGQGGELFF
TRBV11-2	.	TRBJ2-1	TRBD1	TGTGCCAGCAGCCGCCCCCGGACAGGAGTCCATGAGCAGTTCTTC	CASSRPRTGVHEQFF
TRBV24-1	.	TRBJ2-5	.	TGTGCCACCAGTAAGGGGCCGCAAGAGACCCAGTACTTC	CATSKGPQETQYF
TRBV5-1	.	TRBJ2-7	TRBD1	TGCGCCAGCAGCTCTGGGACAGGGGGGACCTACGAGCAGTACTTC	CASSSGTGGTYEQYF